The clone carrying this T cell receptor (beta chain) was seen many times. MiXCR, applied by TCRdb to the 5' RACE reads, yields one record per CDR3 protein. This sample has about 140,000 distinct CDR3 sequences, with 3.5% to 5% found just once. These data originate in a study of human T cells and chemical hapten exposure. The CDR3 loop spans 16 amino acids. Trimming took off 0 bases at V and 4 bases at J, with 16 bases between the two ends. Germline V gene sequence: CDR1 LGHNA, CDR2 YNFKEQ. The starting material, unfractionated whole blood, was used for total RNA extraction. The V call is TRBV4-2, the J call TRBJ2-7, with no clear D. The sequence derives from a female donor in good health. Here the CDR3 DNA reads TGTGCCAGCAGCCAAGATCGGTTTGGCGCCCAGTACGAGCAGTACTTC. This translates into CASSQDRFGAQYEQYF.